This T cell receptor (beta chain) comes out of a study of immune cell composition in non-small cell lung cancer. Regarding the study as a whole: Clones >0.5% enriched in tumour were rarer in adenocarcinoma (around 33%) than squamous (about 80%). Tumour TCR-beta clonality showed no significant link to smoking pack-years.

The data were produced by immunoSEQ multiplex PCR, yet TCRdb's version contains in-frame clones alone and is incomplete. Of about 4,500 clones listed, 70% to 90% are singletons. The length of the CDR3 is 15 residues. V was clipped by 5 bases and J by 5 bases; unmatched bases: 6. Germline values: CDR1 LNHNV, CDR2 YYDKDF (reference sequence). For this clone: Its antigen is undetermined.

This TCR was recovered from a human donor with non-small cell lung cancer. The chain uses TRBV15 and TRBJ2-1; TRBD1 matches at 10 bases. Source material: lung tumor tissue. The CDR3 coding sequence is TGTGCCACCAGCTTTGGGGACAGGGGCCACAATGAGCAGTTCTTC. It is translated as CATSFGDRGHNEQFF.